The 30 T cell receptor beta chains below all came from one sample that was sequenced in a study of T cells in Graves' hyperthyroidism and ophthalmopathy. There were TCR beta CDR3 regions amplified from RNA transcripts. RT-PCR in the first round (using the HTBI primer set) targeted the TCR CDR3. TCRdb called the multiplex PCR reads again in MiXCR, with one record for every CDR3 protein. The sample lists 300,000 to 450,000 distinct CDR3 sequences; 13% to 15% were seen once. The sequenced sample consisted of blood. The source is a woman in her 30s with Graves' ophthalmopathy.

This clonotype came up many times. The chain carries TRBV15 and TRBJ2-3; D gene unclear. The CDR3 has 16 residues. CDR1 and CDR2 (germline): LNHNV, YYDKDF (reference sequence). Trimming left V 1 base short and J 2 bases short, with 13 bases between. This CDR3 is CATSRGIILNTDTQYF. In DNA form, the CDR3 reads TGTGCCACCAGCAGAGGGATTATCCTAAACACAGATACGCAGTATTTT.

There are many counts of this clonotype. The chain couples TRBV11-3 to TRBJ2-1; D is undetermined. The CDR3 runs to 13 residues. The V end was cut by 3 bases, the J end by 5 bases, with 8 bases between. Per germline, CDR1 SGHNT and CDR2 YENEEA. Here the CDR3 DNA reads TGTGCCAGCAGCTTTAAGAGGAACAATGAGCAGTTCTTC. Encoded protein: CASSFKRNNEQFF.

Many counts were recorded for this clonotype. The chain recombines TRBV7-3 with TRBJ2-7, with TRBD1 matching over 10 bases. Trimming removed 2 bases from V and 3 bases from J; junction bases left unmatched: 4. This CDR3 contains 15 residues. Germline CDR1 and CDR2: SGHTA and FQGTGA. The CDR3 coding sequence is TGTGCCAGCAGCTTAGGGACAGGGGTAGGCTACGAGCAGTACTTC. Translated, it gives CASSLGTGVGYEQYF.

At least ten counts were recorded for this clonotype. The CDR3: CASSEQGWDPEAFF. The DNA for the CDR3 is TGTGCCAGCAGCGAACAGGGGTGGGATCCTGAAGCTTTCTTT. V usage is TRBV5-5 and J usage is TRBJ1-1, with 7 bases aligning to TRBD1. The CDR3 length is 14 residues. Germline V gives CDR1 SGHKS, CDR2 YYEKEE (reference sequence). Germline trimming cut 4 bases from V and 6 bases from J; bases unmatched to any gene: 9.

The chain carries TRBV20-1 and TRBJ2-5, with a possible D match to TRBD1 (5 bases). CDR1 and CDR2 (germline): DFQATT, SNEGSKA (reference sequence). Trimming took off 3 bases at V and 5 bases at J, with 16 bases between the two ends. There are 14 residues in the CDR3. CDR3 amino acids: CSARGSGASETQYF. The CDR3 DNA reads as TGCAGTGCTAGGGGGTCTGGGGCGTCGGAGACCCAGTACTTC.

This clonotype was observed a handful of times. CDR3 region: CATSTPGQGTYNEQFF. The DNA for the CDR3 is TGTGCCACCAGTACTCCGGGACAGGGGACCTACAATGAGCAGTTCTTC. The chain uses TRBV24-1 and TRBJ2-1, with TRBD1 matching over 10 bases. With V trimmed by 6 bases and J by 2 bases, 6 bases remained unmatched. Germline CDR1 is KGHDR and CDR2 is SFDVKD. There are 16 residues in the CDR3.

The chain couples TRBV30 to TRBJ2-1, with D maybe TRBD2 (6 bases). V was pared by 0 bases and J by 10 bases, with 10 bases between. This CDR3 is built from 12 residues. Germline V gene data show CDR1 as GTSNPN and CDR2 as SVGIG (reference sequence). CDR3 sequence: CAWSVGLFEQFF. The CDR3 DNA reads TGTGCCTGGAGTGTGGGACTCTTCGAGCAGTTCTTC.

This clonotype was observed at least ten times. The chain carries TRBV12-3 or TRBV12-4 and TRBJ1-1; D gene unclear. The CDR3 length is 13 residues. Trimming shortened V by 6 bases and J by 4 bases, and 12 bases separated the two germline ends. This chain's CDR3 is CASRQKGGTEAFF. The CDR3 nucleotides read TGTGCCAGCAGACAAAAGGGAGGCACTGAAGCTTTCTTT.

The chain employs TRBV27 and TRBJ1-1; 7 bases match TRBD1. After removal of 2 bases from V and 4 bases from J, the junction contained 4 bases not matched to a gene. The CDR3 has 14 amino acids. CDR1 MNHEY and CDR2 SMNVEV come from the germline V gene (reference sequence). This CDR3 is CASSLARQGTEAFF. The CDR3 DNA follows: TGTGCCAGCAGTTTAGCAAGACAGGGCACTGAAGCTTTCTTT.

On this clonotype itself: One end of the junction fails to match germline, which may point to a read error. The CDR3 bases are TGTGCCACCAGTGATGGCACAGTGACTAATGAAACACTGTTTTTT. It specifies CATSDGTVTNETLFF. The chain links TRBV24-1 to TRBJ1-4; D gene ambiguous. In germline, CDR1 is KGHDR, CDR2 SFDVKD. The CDR3 runs 15 residues.

The V and J genes are TRBV6-2 or TRBV6-3 and TRBJ2-7; D call uncertain. The V and J ends lost 7 bases and 3 bases respectively, with 13 bases between them. The CDR3 spans 13 residues. Germline CDR1 reads MNHEY; CDR2 reads SVGEGT. The CDR3 coding sequence is TGTGCCAGCACCGGCCGGCAGAGCTACGAGCAGTACTTC. It specifies CASTGRQSYEQYF.

This clonotype occurred a few times. This rearrangement joins TRBV7-8 to TRBJ1-2; TRBD1 is a possible D gene (5 bases). Trimming removed 5 bases at V and 2 bases at J, with 9 bases between. The CDR3 runs 13 residues. CDR1 SGHVS and CDR2 FQNEAQ come from the germline V gene. The CDR3 is CASSEDINYGYTF. The CDR3 DNA reads TGTGCCAGCAGCGAGGACATAAACTATGGCTACACCTTC.

In this sample, this clonotype turned up many times. The chain couples TRBV6-1 to TRBJ1-1; no definite D call. Trimming took off 5 bases at V and 1 base at J, with 17 bases between the two ends. This CDR3 spans 16 amino acids. Germline loops: CDR1 MNHNS, CDR2 SASEGT. The CDR3 region has the DNA TGTGCCAGCAGTCAGCGGGGAGGGAACGCGAACACTGAAGCTTTCTTT. Protein: CASSQRGGNANTEAFF.

This clonotype was recorded at least ten times. The chain carries TRBV7-9 and TRBJ2-5; D may be TRBD2 (5 bases). V lost 5 bases to trimming and J lost 2 bases, with 12 bases between them. The length of the CDR3 is 14 residues. The germline gives CDR1 SEHNR, CDR2 FQNEAQ (reference sequence). The CDR3 DNA is TGTGCCAGCAGCCGAAGCGGCCCACAAGAGACCCAGTACTTC. Translation: CASSRSGPQETQYF.

This clonotype was seen ten or more times. The rearrangement links TRBV7-9 to TRBJ2-5; TRBD2 aligns across 7 bases. V lost 5 bases and J lost 2; bases outside the gene matches: 8. CDR3 length equals 15 residues. The germline CDR1 and CDR2 sequences are SEHNR and FQNEAQ (reference sequence). The CDR3 sequence: CASSPTWGGQETQYF. Written as DNA, the CDR3 is TGTGCCAGCAGCCCTACCTGGGGGGGGCAAGAGACCCAGTACTTC.

The chain links TRBV14 to TRBJ1-2; tentatively, D is TRBD1 (6 bases). The CDR3 loop spans 15 amino acids. V gave up 4 bases and J gave up 8 bases, with 20 bases separating them. Germline CDR1 and CDR2: SGHDN and FVKESK. This chain's CDR3 is CASSPWGVQGGGYTF. CDR3 nucleotide sequence: TGTGCCAGCAGCCCCTGGGGGGTACAGGGCGGAGGCTACACCTTC.

This clonotype showed up many times. CDR3 in amino acids: CAWSLGVGAKNIQYF. Here the CDR3 DNA reads TGTGCCTGGAGTCTCGGAGTTGGAGCCAAAAACATTCAGTACTTC. V and J are TRBV30 and TRBJ2-4; D gene ambiguous. The germline V gene encodes CDR1 GTSNPN and CDR2 SVGIG (reference sequence). Trimming left V 2 bases short and J 0 bases short, with 11 bases between. The CDR3 sequence is 15 residues long.

In its sample, this clonotype was seen a few times. The chain has TRBV5-8 and TRBJ1-2; D is unresolved. The CDR3 totals 12 residues. CDR1 is SGHTS, CDR2 YDEGEE, per germline. V was pared by 4 bases and J by 8 bases, with 12 bases between. CDR3 residues: CASSQEYLGYTF. The CDR3, as DNA: TGTGCCAGCAGCCAGGAGTATTTGGGCTACACCTTC.

This chain uses TRBV2 with TRBJ1-2; D might be TRBD1 (5 bases). The ends were cut back, 6 bases at V and 7 bases at J, with 15 bases in the middle. This CDR3 is 13 amino acids long. Per germline, CDR1 SNHLY and CDR2 FYNNEI. CDR3 DNA: TGTGCCAGCAGGGCCGGGGCCCCGGGTGGCTACACCTTC. Residues: CASRAGAPGGYTF.

Worth noting for this clonotype: An end of the junction differs from the germline gene, which may be a read error. V usage is TRBV6-5 and J usage is TRBJ1-5; 7 bases fit TRBD1. This CDR3 region has 15 residues. In germline, CDR1 is MNHEY, CDR2 SVGAGI. CDR3 amino acids: CVSSYSKGAGQPQHF. The CDR3 DNA sequence: TGTGTCAGCAGTTACTCGAAGGGGGCAGGGCAGCCCCAGCATTTT.

The rearrangement links TRBV28 to TRBJ1-2; weak D call: TRBD1 (6 bases). The CDR3 consists of 15 residues. From germline, CDR1 is MDHEN and CDR2 SYDVKM. V lost 5 bases, J lost 7 bases, and 20 bases lay in between. The CDR3 spells CASSVPLIGGRGYTF. As DNA, the CDR3 is TGTGCCAGCAGTGTCCCCCTCATAGGGGGTCGTGGCTACACCTTC.

In its sample, this clonotype was seen a few times. V gene TRBV6-1 combines with J gene TRBJ1-2, with D unclear. The CDR3 length is 11 residues. Between the trimmed V and J ends, which lost 5 bases and 8 bases, there was a span of 9 bases. Germline CDR1 MNHNS, CDR2 SASEGT. The CDR3 loop is CASSTASGYTF. CDR3 coding DNA: TGTGCCAGCAGTACAGCATCAGGCTACACCTTC.

The rearrangement joins TRBV3-1 to TRBJ1-1; 10 nucleotides line up with TRBD1. Per germline, CDR1 LGHDT and CDR2 YNNKEL (reference sequence). The CDR3 covers 15 residues. The V segment lost 4 bases and the J segment 4 bases; nucleotides outside the gene matches: 6. The chain's CDR3 is CASSRRTGGGTEAFF. The CDR3 bases are TGTGCCAGCAGCCGGCGGACAGGGGGAGGCACTGAAGCTTTCTTT.

This clonotype was seen at least ten times. V is TRBV6-1 and J is TRBJ2-5, with 9 bases lining up with TRBD2. V shed 6 bases and J 5 bases; nucleotides not matched to a gene: 10. The CDR3 contains 15 residues. CDR1 and CDR2 from the germline V gene are MNHNS and SASEGT. For the CDR3, the DNA is TGTGCCAGCAGGCTCTCTGTAGCGGGGGCGGAGACCCAGTACTTC. As protein: CASRLSVAGAETQYF.

The sample holds a few counts of this clonotype. The CDR3 reads CSAATGAEAFF. Written as DNA, the CDR3 is TGCAGTGCTGCTACGGGGGCTGAAGCTTTCTTT. V gene TRBV20-1 combines with J gene TRBJ1-1, with TRBD1 as a possible D gene (5 bases). Germline CDR1 reads DFQATT; CDR2 reads SNEGSKA (reference sequence). This CDR3 is 11 amino acids long. V dropped 5 bases and J dropped 6 bases, with 10 bases sitting between them.

At least ten counts were recorded for this clonotype. V and J are TRBV30 and TRBJ2-2; D is unresolved. V lost 5 bases, J lost 0 bases, and 7 bases lay in between. Germline V gene sequence: CDR1 GTSNPN, CDR2 SVGIG (reference sequence). The CDR3 loop spans 13 amino acids. CDR3 DNA: TGTGCCTGGCGGACGGCGAACACCGGGGAGCTGTTTTTT. It codes for CAWRTANTGELFF.

This clonotype was seen many times. The chain recombines TRBV30 with TRBJ1-5; TRBD1 might be the D (5 bases). V was shortened by 2 bases and J by 6 bases, with 14 bases between the two germline ends. The CDR3 spans 14 residues. Germline loops: CDR1 GTSNPN, CDR2 SVGIG (reference sequence). The CDR3 is CAWSRLAGSQPQHF. The CDR3 DNA sequence: TGTGCCTGGAGTAGGTTGGCAGGGTCTCAGCCCCAGCATTTT.

This clonotype has a handful of counts. This chain links TRBV24-1 with TRBJ1-5, with D unresolved. Germline assignment: CDR1 KGHDR and CDR2 SFDVKD. Trimming took 0 bases from V and 4 from J, leaving 6 bases between them. This CDR3 has 14 residues. CDR3 loop: CATSDLFTNQPQHF. CDR3 coding DNA: TGTGCCACCAGTGATTTGTTTACAAATCAGCCCCAGCATTTT.

About this clonotype itself: This may be a read error: a much more frequent sequence differs by one nucleotide. CDR3: CASRSEAGVGETQYF. Written as DNA, the CDR3 is TGTGCCAGCAGATCCGAAGCAGGGGTAGGAGAGACCCAGTACTTC. The chain couples TRBV7-6 to TRBJ2-5; tentative D call: TRBD1 (6 bases). Germline CDR1 and CDR2: SGHVS and FNYEAQ. The CDR3 is made up of 15 amino acids. V shed 6 bases and J shed 4 bases, with 18 bases lying between them.

In its sample, this clonotype was seen many times. The chain has TRBV7-2 and TRBJ2-1; 10 bases agree with TRBD2. Germline CDR1 and CDR2: SGHTA and FQGNSA. The trim removed 5 bases at V and 2 bases at J, leaving 3 bases unmatched. This CDR3 is 15 amino acids long. CDR3 bases: TGTGCCAGCAGCCCCAGCGGGGGGGCCTACAATGAGCAGTTCTTC. Translation: CASSPSGGAYNEQFF.